The text below deals with one T cell receptor beta chain. Produced via immunoSEQ multiplex PCR; TCRdb's table is partial and in-frame only. This table holds some 150,000 clones, about 83% found once. This record comes from a study of blood T cell repertoires in COVID-19. The junction had 1 base not matched to a gene; V was cut back by 6 bases and J by 4 bases. This CDR3 is built from 12 residues. Germline V CDR1 and CDR2: MNHEY, SVGAGI. Sequenced material: peripheral blood. This clonotype was sampled from a human donor in a cohort sampled during active COVID-19. The rearrangement uses TRBV6-5 and TRBJ2-7, with TRBD2 matching over 9 bases. CDR3 coding DNA: TGTGCCAGCAGGACTAGCGGTTACGAGCAGTACTTC. Protein sequence: CASRTSGYEQYF.